Shown below are 26 T cell receptor beta chains from a single sample sequenced in a study of shared clonotypes between healthy human individuals. The method was immunoSEQ multiplex PCR; TCRdb's version includes in-frame clones alone and lacks a portion of them. The table has roughly 2.5 million clones, roughly 92% seen once. What was sequenced was naive CD4+ T cells sorted from blood. Subset reported: CD45RA+ positively selected. All receptors derive from a man in his late teens or twenties in good health.

This clone was observed a few times. V is TRBV2 and J is TRBJ1-5, with 8 bases matching TRBD1. The CDR3 runs to 13 residues. The ends lost 4 bases at V and 5 bases at J; junction bases unmatched: 1. Looked up from germline, CDR1 is SNHLY and CDR2 is FYNNEI. This chain's CDR3 is CASSGQGHQPQHF. In nucleotides, the CDR3 is TGTGCCAGCAGTGGACAGGGGCATCAGCCCCAGCATTTT.

CDR3 coding DNA: TGTGCCTGGGGTCTAGACAGTCGTGGTGAAGCTTTCTTT. Encoded protein: CAWGLDSRGEAFF. The rearrangement links TRBV30 to TRBJ1-1; TRBD1 is a possible D gene (5 bases). Trimming stripped 5 bases from V and 7 bases from J, with 17 bases between. This CDR3 contains 13 residues. Germline V gene sequence: CDR1 GTSNPN, CDR2 SVGIG (reference sequence).

This clone came up a few times. The chain uses TRBV7-9 and TRBJ1-1; 7 bases align to TRBD1. The trim removed 5 bases at V and 3 bases at J, leaving 6 bases unmatched. This CDR3 has 14 residues. CDR1 is SEHNR and CDR2 is FQNEAQ in the germline V gene (reference sequence). Here the CDR3 DNA reads TGTGCCAGCAGCAACAGGGGTTCGGACACTGAAGCTTTCTTT. It specifies CASSNRGSDTEAFF. The variable domain in full, completed from reference TRBV7-9 and TRBJ1-1, reads DTGVSQNPRHKITKRGQNVTFRCDPISEHNRLYWYRQTLGQGPEFLTYFQNEAQLEKSRLLSDRFSAERPKGSFSTLEIQRTEQGDSAMYLCASSNRGSDTEAFFGQGTRLTVV.

This chain links TRBV7-9 with TRBJ2-7, with 8 bases fitting TRBD2. The CDR3 consists of 14 residues. Germline loops: CDR1 SEHNR, CDR2 FQNEAQ (reference sequence). V lost 5 bases and J lost 5; bases outside the gene matches: 8. CDR3: CASSPGGVGHEQYF. Written as DNA, the CDR3 is TGTGCCAGCAGCCCCGGGGGGGTGGGCCACGAGCAGTACTTC.

This chain uses TRBV2 with TRBJ2-5; TRBD2 is a possible D gene (5 bases). The J call is uncertain, as TRBJ2-7 better fits the DNA end. Germline V gene lookup returns CDR1 SNHLY and CDR2 FYNNEI. CDR3 length equals 12 residues. The CDR3 reads CASGRDSYEQYF. As DNA, the CDR3 is TGTGCCAGCGGCCGGGATTCCTACGAGCAGTACTTC.

The chain carries TRBV18 and TRBJ1-1; 9 bases map to TRBD1. Germline V gives CDR1 KGHSH, CDR2 LQKENI. J lost 0 bases, V lost 3 bases, and 8 bases had no gene match. This CDR3 spans 17 amino acids. In DNA form, the CDR3 reads TGTGCCAGCTCACCCCGGACAGGGGATGGCATGAACACTGAAGCTTTCTTT. Its translation: CASSPRTGDGMNTEAFF. Full variable domain (missing parts from reference TRBV18 and TRBJ1-1): NAGVMQNPRHLVRRRGQEARLRCSPMKGHSHVYWYRQLPEEGLKFMVYLQKENIIDESGMPKERFSAEFPKEGPSILRIQQVVRGDSAAYFCASSPRTGDGMNTEAFFGQGTRLTVV.

This chain connects TRBV15 to TRBJ2-1; D ambiguous. Germline lookup yields CDR1 LNHNV and CDR2 YYDKDF (reference sequence). The CDR3 length is 12 residues. V lost 3 bases, J lost 8 bases, and 8 bases lay in between. The CDR3 loop is CATSSQLYEQFF. CDR3 sequence (DNA): TGTGCCACCAGCAGCCAGTTGTATGAGCAGTTCTTC.

The J gene is TRBJ1-2, the V gene TRBV7-2; D call uncertain. CDR1 and CDR2 (germline): SGHTA, FQGNSA. Trimming left V 1 base short and J 6 bases short, with 15 bases between. The CDR3 spans 15 residues. CDR3 DNA sequence: TGTGCCAGCAGCTTAGACAGATCCCCTATTGATGGCTACACCTTC. Amino acid sequence: CASSLDRSPIDGYTF.

J is TRBJ2-5 and V is TRBV2, with a possible D match to TRBD2 (6 bases). The CDR3 consists of 14 residues. Germline loops: CDR1 SNHLY, CDR2 FYNNEI. Trimming shortened V by 7 bases and J by 2 bases, and 14 bases separated the two germline ends. The CDR3 coding sequence is TGTGCCAGCACTAGCGCGATGACTCAAGAGACCCAGTACTTC. Translation: CASTSAMTQETQYF.

This clone was seen a single time. In nucleotides, the CDR3 is TGTGCCAGCAGTTTATCGCAGATTCTAAGCCAGCATTTT. Protein: CASSLSQILSQHF. The gene calls are TRBV28 and TRBJ1-5; D ambiguous. CDR3 length: 13 amino acids. Per germline, CDR1 MDHEN and CDR2 SYDVKM. Trimming removed 1 base from V and 12 bases from J, with 13 bases in between.

This rearrangement joins TRBV5-8 to TRBJ2-5; tentatively, D is TRBD1 (7 bases). There are 15 residues in the CDR3. CDR1 and CDR2 (germline): SGHTS, YDEGEE. V was cut by 0 bases and J by 4 bases, with 13 bases left in between. CDR3 region: CASSLGQGGGETQYF. CDR3 coding DNA: TGTGCCAGCAGCTTGGGACAGGGAGGCGGAGAGACCCAGTACTTC. Complete variable domain (other parts from reference TRBV5-8 and TRBJ2-5): EAGVTQSPTHLIKTRGQQATLRCSPISGHTSVYWYQQALGLGLQFLLWYDEGEERNRGNFPPRFSGRQFPNYSSELNVNALELEDSALYLCASSLGQGGGETQYFGPGTRLLVL.

A few counts support this clone. This sample includes further DNA sequences coding for the same CDR3. The chain combines TRBV9 with TRBJ1-1; D gene uncertain. Germline values: CDR1 SGDLS, CDR2 YYNGEE. V gave up 0 bases and J gave up 0 bases, with 3 bases separating them. The CDR3 loop spans 13 amino acids. CDR3 region: CASSVAVNTEAFF. CDR3 nucleotide sequence: TGTGCCAGCAGCGTAGCGGTGAACACTGAAGCTTTCTTT. The variable domain in full, completed from reference TRBV9 and TRBJ1-1, reads DSGVTQTPKHLITATGQRVTLRCSPRSGDLSVYWYQQSLDQGLQFLIQYYNGEERAKGNILERFSAQQFPDLHSELNLSSLELGDSALYFCASSVAVNTEAFFGQGTRLTVV.

The chain couples TRBV7-8 to TRBJ1-1, with 7 bases identical to TRBD1. The CDR3 contains 13 residues. Germline values: CDR1 SGHVS, CDR2 FQNEAQ. V was clipped by 4 bases and J by 1 base; unmatched bases: 0. The CDR3, as DNA: TGTGCCAGCAGCTACAGGGGGAACACTGAAGCTTTCTTT. Amino acids: CASSYRGNTEAFF.

V gene TRBV2 combines with J gene TRBJ1-6, with D hard to call. Germline V CDR1 and CDR2: SNHLY, FYNNEI. The CDR3 covers 12 residues. V was shortened by 3 bases and J by 9 bases, with 6 bases between the two germline ends. The CDR3 nucleotides read TGTGCCAGCAGTGAGTCTATTTCACCCCTCCACTTT. Translated: CASSESISPLHF.

The gene calls are TRBV18 and TRBJ2-3; D might be TRBD2 (5 bases). Germline CDR1 reads KGHSH; CDR2 reads LQKENI. V was clipped by 5 bases and J by 2 bases, with 11 bases between them. CDR3 length: 14 residues. Here the CDR3 reads CASSALETTDTQYF. As DNA, the CDR3 is TGTGCCAGCTCAGCACTAGAGACCACAGATACGCAGTATTTT.

This clone occurred once. The genes are TRBV5-1 and TRBJ2-7, with 9 bases identical to TRBD1. This CDR3 region has 17 residues. Germline V lookup: CDR1 SGHRS, CDR2 YFSETQ. The trim removed 4 bases at V and 6 bases at J, leaving 17 bases unmatched. The CDR3 protein is CASSGGLVGQGGSEQYF. The CDR3 nucleotides read TGCGCCAGCAGCGGGGGCCTTGTGGGACAGGGTGGTAGCGAGCAGTACTTC.

Details on this clone: Other nucleotide sequences in the sample specify the same CDR3. The chain links TRBV10-2 to TRBJ1-1, with a weak D call TRBD1 (6 bases). The germline V gene has CDR1 WSHSY and CDR2 SAAADI. Between the trimmed V and J ends, which lost 8 bases and 1 base, there was a span of 11 bases. The CDR3 contains 13 residues. The CDR3 loop reads CASRGQSNTEAFF. DNA of the CDR3: TGCGCCAGCCGAGGACAGTCGAACACTGAAGCTTTCTTT.

This chain connects TRBV27 to TRBJ1-2; 7 bases align to TRBD1. CDR1 is MNHEY, CDR2 SMNVEV, per germline (reference sequence). The V and J ends lost 2 bases and 8 bases, in that order; junction bases with no gene match: 11. The CDR3 is 15 residues long. In nucleotides, the CDR3 is TGTGCCAGCAGTTTAACGGGGCAGGGGGGTCTCGGCTACACCTTC. Encoded protein: CASSLTGQGGLGYTF.

This clone was picked up one time. The chain recombines TRBV19 with TRBJ2-6; D ambiguous. Germline CDR1 is LNHDA and CDR2 is SQIVND (reference sequence). The CDR3 has 14 residues. Trimming shortened V by 6 bases and J by 0 bases, and 6 bases separated the two germline ends. The chain's CDR3 is CASRTNSGANVLTF. CDR3 bases: TGTGCCAGTAGGACAAACTCTGGGGCCAACGTCCTGACTTTC.

The chain uses TRBV2 and TRBJ2-7; 9 nucleotides line up with TRBD2. This CDR3 contains 14 residues. CDR1 and CDR2 (germline): SNHLY, FYNNEI. The V gene end was trimmed by 7 bases and the J gene end by 1 base; junction bases not matched to a gene: 5. The CDR3: CASKRLADSYEQYF. The CDR3 DNA reads TGTGCCAGCAAAAGACTAGCGGATTCCTACGAGCAGTACTTC.

This sequence joins TRBV11-2 and TRBJ2-7; D is unresolved. Germline V gives CDR1 SGHAT, CDR2 FQNNGV. The CDR3 consists of 13 residues. The V end was cut by 0 bases, the J end by 6 bases, with 9 bases between. The CDR3: CASSLDQRVEQYF. The CDR3, as DNA: TGTGCCAGCAGCTTAGATCAAAGGGTCGAGCAGTACTTC. Based on the CDR3 plus reference TRBV11-2 and TRBJ2-7, the full variable domain is EAGVAQSPRYKIIEKRQSVAFWCNPISGHATLYWYQQILGQGPKLLIQFQNNGVVDDSQLPKDRFSAERLKGVDSTLKIQPAKLEDSAVYLCASSLDQRVEQYFGPGTRLTVT.

This chain connects TRBV5-6 to TRBJ2-5, with TRBD1 matching 9 bases. Germline trimming cut 0 bases from V and 4 bases from J; bases unmatched to any gene: 1. Germline V gene data show CDR1 as SGHDT and CDR2 as YYEEEE. The CDR3 consists of 14 residues. In DNA form, the CDR3 reads TGTGCCAGCAGCTTGGTGGGACAGGGAGAGACCCAGTACTTC. This codes for CASSLVGQGETQYF.

The chain is built from TRBV30 and TRBJ2-7; D may match TRBD1 or TRBD2 (8 bases each). Germline lookup yields CDR1 GTSNPN and CDR2 SVGIG (reference sequence). With 2 bases removed from V and 4 bases from J, the gap between germline ends came to 15 bases. The CDR3 spans 14 residues. In DNA form, the CDR3 reads TGTGCCTGGAGTCAGGGGGCGGGAGGTTACGAGCAGTACTTC. Translation: CAWSQGAGGYEQYF.

As DNA, the CDR3 is TGTGCCATCAGTGACTGGGGGGCCTTGAACACTGAAGCTTTCTTT. Translated: CAISDWGALNTEAFF. The V call is TRBV10-3, the J call TRBJ1-1, with D maybe TRBD1 (6 bases). V shed 3 bases and J shed 0 bases, with 11 bases lying between them. This CDR3 is built from 15 residues. The germline CDR1 and CDR2 sequences are ENHRY and SYGVKD.

The chain links TRBV6-5 to TRBJ1-1; TRBD1 agrees at 7 bases. V trimming: 6 bases; J trimming: 4 bases; junction bases outside the gene matches: 8. The CDR3 sequence is 14 residues long. Germline V gene lookup returns CDR1 MNHEY and CDR2 SVGAGI. CDR3 protein: CASRPDRVGTEAFF. The CDR3 bases are TGTGCCAGCAGACCCGACAGGGTTGGCACTGAAGCTTTCTTT.

The DNA for the CDR3 is TGTGCCAGCAGTCCCTCGAAGGGGGCCTACGAGCAGTACTTC. Its translation: CASSPSKGAYEQYF. V gene TRBV2 combines with J gene TRBJ2-7; maybe TRBD1 (6 bases). CDR1 and CDR2 (germline): SNHLY, FYNNEI. The V end was cut by 5 bases, the J end by 2 bases, with 13 bases between. The CDR3 covers 14 residues.